Shown below are 18 T cell receptor beta chains from a single sample sequenced in a study of PD-1 blockade in classical Hodgkin lymphoma. TCRdb's copy holds only in-frame clones and misses some; the assay was immunoSEQ multiplex PCR. The profile shows fewer than 20,000 clones, just under 80% of them singletons. Time point: cycle 4 day 1 (C4D1), after more than 5 weeks of nivolumab. Exposure to brentuximab vedotin varied, and each patient had relapsed following autologous stem cell transplantation. It was by magnetic negative selection that CD4+ T cells were purified from thawed PBMCs. This specimen was CD4+ T cells from blood, taken before the fourth cycle of nivolumab. The source of these receptors is a human donor with classical Hodgkin lymphoma.

The V gene is TRBV18, the J gene TRBJ2-1, with D possibly matching TRBD2 (6 bases). Trimming took 3 bases from V and 4 from J, leaving 19 bases between them. The germline V gene has CDR1 KGHSH and CDR2 LQKENI. The CDR3 runs to 17 residues. In DNA form, the CDR3 reads TGTGCCAGCTCACCCACCCTCTTTGCGGGAAAGTACAATGAGCAGTTCTTC. Translation: CASSPTLFAGKYNEQFF.

The CDR3 loop is CASSPYGSENTGELFF. CDR3 nucleotide sequence: TGTGCCAGCTCACCTTACGGTAGCGAAAACACCGGGGAGCTGTTTTTT. V usage is TRBV18 and J usage is TRBJ2-2; the D gene is possibly TRBD2 (5 bases). Per germline, CDR1 KGHSH and CDR2 LQKENI. The length of the CDR3 is 16 residues. V was pared by 3 bases and J by 2 bases, with 13 bases between.

V usage is TRBV4-1 and J usage is TRBJ2-5, with D possibly being TRBD2 (6 bases). The DNA end lines up better with TRBJ2-7; the J call may be wrong. CDR1 is MGHRA, CDR2 YSYEKL, per germline. The CDR3 runs 16 residues. CDR3 amino acids: CASSQDFAGPSYEQYF. CDR3 bases: TGCGCCAGCAGCCAAGACTTTGCGGGACCCTCCTACGAGCAGTACTTC.

This chain links TRBV27 with TRBJ2-2, with 9 nucleotides matching TRBD2. The germline V gene has CDR1 MNHEY and CDR2 SMNVEV (reference sequence). J gave up 4 bases and V 3 bases, and 12 bases lay outside the gene matches. This CDR3 comprises 18 residues. The CDR3 spells CASSFKVAGVIGTGELFF. The CDR3 coding sequence is TGTGCCAGCAGTTTCAAGGTAGCGGGAGTCATCGGCACCGGGGAGCTGTTTTTT.

CDR3 DNA sequence: TGTGCCAGCAGCTTAGGGACAAACTATGGCTACACCTTC. Residues: CASSLGTNYGYTF. The chain combines TRBV7-8 with TRBJ1-2, with D perhaps TRBD1 (5 bases). Germline CDR1 reads SGHVS; CDR2 reads FQNEAQ. CDR3 size: 13 residues. The V end lost 1 base, the J end lost 2 bases, and 5 bases lay between the germline ends.

This clone was seen a single time. The chain is built from TRBV6-4 and TRBJ2-3; 8 bases line up with TRBD1. Per the germline V gene, CDR1 is MRHNA and CDR2 is SNTAGT. Trimming removed 4 bases from V and 5 bases from J; junction bases left unmatched: 8. The CDR3 runs 15 residues. The CDR3 region is CASSVTGVIGDTQYF. In DNA, the CDR3 is TGTGCCAGCAGTGTGACAGGGGTGATTGGAGATACGCAGTATTTT.

V usage is TRBV13 and J usage is TRBJ2-1; 10 bases line up with TRBD2. J lost 0 bases, V lost 5 bases, and 10 bases had no gene match. Looked up from germline, CDR1 is PRHDT and CDR2 is FYEKMQ (reference sequence). The CDR3 is 18 amino acids. For the CDR3, the DNA is TGTGCCAGCAGCAATCGACTAGCGGGCCCTTTCTCCTACAATGAGCAGTTCTTC. Amino acid sequence: CASSNRLAGPFSYNEQFF.

The chain employs TRBV2 and TRBJ2-5; D may be TRBD2 (7 bases). The CDR3 is 15 amino acids. V gave up 5 bases and J gave up 2 bases, with 15 bases separating them. The V gene's germline CDR1 is SNHLY and CDR2 FYNNEI. CDR3 DNA sequence: TGTGCCAGCAGTACAAGGGGGGGTCGACAAGAGACCCAGTACTTC. Translating it yields CASSTRGGRQETQYF.

The chain joins TRBV19 to TRBJ1-5, with D unresolved. Germline loops: CDR1 LNHDA, CDR2 SQIVND (reference sequence). V lost 0 bases and J lost 7, with 13 bases in between. CDR3 length equals 15 residues. The CDR3, as DNA: TGTGCCAGTAGTATAGATCACGCGATGGACCAGCCCCAGCATTTT. It is translated as CASSIDHAMDQPQHF.

The chain carries TRBV5-8 and TRBJ2-5; 10 bases match TRBD2. V shed 6 bases, J shed 4 bases, and the junction held 9 bases outside the gene matches. The germline V gene has CDR1 SGHTS and CDR2 YDEGEE. The CDR3 is 15 amino acids. CDR3 nucleotides: TGTGCCAGCACGTGGCCTAGCGGGAGTGGAGAGACCCAGTACTTC. Translated, it gives CASTWPSGSGETQYF.

This chain connects TRBV4-2 to TRBJ2-1, with TRBD2 identical over 9 bases. The germline V gene encodes CDR1 LGHNA and CDR2 YNFKEQ. CDR3 length: 19 amino acids. Trimming removed 1 base from V and 3 bases from J; junction bases left unmatched: 13. The CDR3 sequence: CASSQVGGSTSGNYNEQFF. CDR3 coding DNA: TGTGCCAGCAGCCAAGTCGGCGGCTCGACTAGCGGAAACTACAATGAGCAGTTCTTC.

The chain couples TRBV6-5 to TRBJ1-1, with no clear D. Germline V CDR1 and CDR2: MNHEY, SVGAGI. The V end lost 11 bases, the J end lost 1 base, and 8 bases lay between the germline ends. The length of the CDR3 is 11 residues. The CDR3 DNA reads as TGTGCCGGACGCACGAACACTGAAGCTTTCTTT. Translating it yields CAGRTNTEAFF.

This chain uses TRBV15 with TRBJ1-5; weak D call: TRBD1 (6 bases). This CDR3 region has 15 residues. Germline lookup yields CDR1 LNHNV and CDR2 YYDKDF (reference sequence). Trimming pared 6 bases from V and 6 bases from J, leaving 18 bases between. CDR3 DNA: TGTGCCACCAGAAATACCCAGGGGCCCGGTCAGCCCCAGCATTTT. Its translation: CATRNTQGPGQPQHF.

The genes are TRBV9 and TRBJ2-1, with D perhaps TRBD1 (5 bases). CDR3 size: 14 residues. V was clipped by 4 bases and J by 4 bases, with 12 bases between them. CDR1 is SGDLS, CDR2 YYNGEE, per germline. CDR3 amino acids: CASSLDRDYNEQFF. For the CDR3, the DNA is TGTGCCAGCAGCCTTGACAGAGATTACAATGAGCAGTTCTTC.

This clone was seen just once. Within the sample, other DNA sequences also encode this same CDR3. V is TRBV18 and J is TRBJ2-1, with D unresolved. This CDR3 is built from 12 residues. Germline V gene sequence: CDR1 KGHSH, CDR2 LQKENI. Trimming took 3 bases from V and 8 from J, leaving 8 bases between them. The CDR3 DNA reads TGTGCCAGCTCACCTCAGGCGCATGAGCAGTTCTTC. Amino acids: CASSPQAHEQFF.

The CDR3 loop is CASSFPGRRGGGYTF. The CDR3 DNA reads as TGTGCCAGCAGCTTTCCGGGACGACGTGGTGGTGGCTACACCTTC. The V and J genes are TRBV5-4 and TRBJ1-2; D possibly corresponds to TRBD1 (5 bases). CDR1 and CDR2 from the germline V gene are SGHNT and YYREEE (reference sequence). The V gene lost 2 bases and the J gene lost 7 bases, with 18 bases spanning the gap. There are 15 residues in the CDR3.

The genes are TRBV5-4 and TRBJ1-4, with 11 bases matching TRBD1. The germline V gene has CDR1 SGHNT and CDR2 YYREEE (reference sequence). V gave up 0 bases and J gave up 3 bases; unmatched junction bases: 4. This CDR3 comprises 17 residues. CDR3 protein: CASSLGGTGGSNEKLFF. The CDR3 bases are TGTGCCAGCAGCTTGGGCGGGACAGGGGGGTCTAATGAAAAACTGTTTTTT.

This clone has only a few counts. V gene TRBV7-8 combines with J gene TRBJ2-1; D possibly corresponds to TRBD2 (5 bases). Germline CDR1 and CDR2: SGHVS and FQNEAQ. The CDR3 contains 16 residues. V lost 5 bases to trimming and J lost 0 bases, with 14 bases between them. In nucleotides, the CDR3 is TGTGCCAGCAGCCTAAGGAGCGGACTCTCCTACAATGAGCAGTTCTTC. It is translated as CASSLRSGLSYNEQFF.